The rows below give T cell receptor beta chains drawn from one sample of a study of cytotoxic CD8 clonotypes in ibrutinib-treated CLL. The repertoire was sequenced with immunoSEQ multiplex PCR; TCRdb's copy has only in-frame clones and lacks some. The repertoire holds 90,000 to 150,000 clones, with approximately 58% as singletons. The sequenced sample was PBMCs, obtained after 24 months of ibrutinib treatment. These receptor sequences come from a human donor with chronic lymphocytic leukemia. Each CDR3 is given with its conserved first and last residue. D genes are given only for firm matches. Size tells how often a clone was seen (once, few, many) or the class of an expanded clone, and some rows leave it out.

TRBD1 | . | TRBJ2-1 | TRBV15 | TGTGCCACCAGCAGAGTACAGGGGTATGAGCAGTTCTTC | CATSRVQGYEQFF
. | . | TRBJ2-5 | TRBV6-5 | TGTGCCAGCAGTTACTCGAGGGAAGGGAAAGAGACCCAGTACTTC | CASSYSREGKETQYF
TRBD1 | . | TRBJ2-2 | TRBV5-1 | TGCGCCAGCAGCTGGGACAGAAACGGGGAGCTGTTTTTT | CASSWDRNGELFF
. | . | TRBJ2-2 | TRBV19 | TGTGCCAGTAGCATGCGTGGGAGCATGTGGGCCGGGGAGCTGTTTTTT | CASSMRGSMWAGELFF
. | . | TRBJ1-2 | TRBV6-6 | TGTGCCAGCGTCGGGGGGGGGCGCATCGGCTATGGCTACACCTTC | CASVGGGRIGYGYTF
. | once | TRBJ1-1 | TRBV10-1 | TGCGCCAGCAGTGAGACGGGGACTTCTTGGCCTATGAACACTGAAGCTTTCTTT | CASSETGTSWPMNTEAFF
. | . | TRBJ1-6 | TRBV30 | TGTGCCTATACCACAGGGCGGCGGTCACCCCTCCACTTT | CAYTTGRRSPLHF
. | . | TRBJ2-7 | TRBV7-2 | TGTGCCAGCAGCTCCTGGGGGTCCCCGAGCTCCTACGAGCAGTACTTC | CASSSWGSPSSYEQYF
. | . | TRBJ1-6 | TRBV30 | TGTGCCTGGAGCCCCCTCGGGGGCACGGGTTCACCCCTCCACTTT | CAWSPLGGTGSPLHF
. | few | TRBJ1-2 | TRBV25-1 | TGTGCCAGCAGTAGGGGGAACTATGGCTACACCTTC | CASSRGNYGYTF
TRBD1 | few | TRBJ1-6 | TRBV5-6 | TGTGCCAGCAGCCTGGACAGGGGCGCTTCACCCCTCCACTTT | CASSLDRGASPLHF
TRBD2 | once | TRBJ2-3 | TRBV13 | TGTGCCAGCAGCTTAATCACAACTTTAGCGGGAGGGGACACAGATACGCAGTATTTT | CASSLITTLAGGDTDTQYF
. | few | TRBJ1-2 | TRBV30 | TGTGCCTGGAGTTGGGAACAGCAGCTAGTTAACTATGGCTACACCTTC | CAWSWEQQLVNYGYTF
. | . | TRBJ1-1 | TRBV19 | TGTGCCAGTATCCGGGAGGGAGGACGGGCTGAAGCTTTCTTT | CASIREGGRAEAFF
. | . | TRBJ1-1 | TRBV27 | TGTGCCAGCAGTTTATCCTTTTATCCGATAGAAGCTTTCTTT | CASSLSFYPIEAFF
. | . | TRBJ2-6 | TRBV29-1 | TGCAGCGTTGAAGGGCAGGTCGGTGGGGCCAACGTCCTGACTTTC | CSVEGQVGGANVLTF
. | . | TRBJ2-7 | TRBV5-4 | TGTGCCAGCAGCTTCCGGGAAACCTACGAGCAGTACTTC | CASSFRETYEQYF
. | . | TRBJ2-7 | TRBV6-1 | TGTGCCAGCTCTCCGAGGGGAAAAGGCGAGCAGTACTTC | CASSPRGKGEQYF
. | few | TRBJ1-5 | TRBV7-6 | TGTGCCAGCAGCTTGGGCAGGAATCAGCCCCAGCATTTT | CASSLGRNQPQHF
TRBD2 | . | TRBJ2-7 | TRBV28 | TGTGCCAGCAGTTTGCCCCTAGCGGGTTCCTACGAGCAGTACTTC | CASSLPLAGSYEQYF
TRBD2 | . | TRBJ2-7 | TRBV7-9 | TGTGCCAGCAGCTCGGGACTAGCGGGGGGAACCTACGAGCAGTACTTC | CASSSGLAGGTYEQYF
. | . | TRBJ1-3 | TRBV7-2 | TGTGCCAGCAGCTTAGTACACGGCGAGAACACCATATATTTT | CASSLVHGENTIYF
. | . | TRBJ2-1 | TRBV7-8 | TGTGCCAGCAGCCAAACTTCGCGTGAGCAGTTCTTC | CASSQTSREQFF
TRBD1 | . | TRBJ1-1 | TRBV19 | TGTGCCAGTAGTATCGGACAGGGCCACACTGAAGCTTTCTTT | CASSIGQGHTEAFF
. | . | TRBJ1-5 | TRBV9 | TGTGCCAGCAGCGTAGGGGGTGCCAATCAGCCCCAGCATTTT | CASSVGGANQPQHF